What follows describes a single T cell receptor beta chain. The sample is drawn from a study of T cell responses to AZD1222 COVID-19 vaccine. The data were produced by immunoSEQ multiplex PCR, yet TCRdb's version contains in-frame clones alone and is incomplete. The sample shows fewer than 150,000 clones, under 90% of them seen only once. Germline lookup yields CDR1 LNHDA and CDR2 SQIVND (reference sequence). V lost 3 bases to trimming and J lost 3 bases, with 8 bases between them. This CDR3 spans 13 amino acids. The receptor comes from an adult in good health. The chain is built from TRBV19 and TRBJ2-5; no firm D call. The sequencing used peripheral blood, collected on day 0 of AZD1222 vaccination. This CDR3 reads CASSIFQKETQYF. In nucleotides, the CDR3 is TGTGCCAGTAGTATTTTCCAGAAAGAGACCCAGTACTTC.